These T cell receptor beta chains were read from a single sample in a study of T-cell memory formation after mild COVID-19. MiXCR, applied by TCRdb to the 5' RACE reads, yields one record per CDR3 protein. Of about 210,000 distinct CDR3 sequences listed, roughly 10% are singletons. Specimen: PBMCs or a T cell subset sorted from them (not recorded which). The receptors shown here come from a man aged 18 to 30 who had mild COVID-19 (a few samples of this study predate the infection). Cell type and time point are not known. CDR3s include the opening cysteine and the closing phenylalanine or tryptophan. The order of the fields is V gene, D gene, J gene, clone size, CDR3 protein, CDR3 DNA. A D gene is named only where the DNA matches it firmly. Clone size, where shown, is once, few, many, or a class for clones that have expanded.

v_call: TRBV7-2
d_call: -
j_call: TRBJ2-1
clone_size: -
cdr3_aa: CASSLDLTSFEQFF
cdr3_nt: TGTGCCAGCAGCTTAGACCTGACTAGTTTTGAGCAGTTCTTC

v_call: TRBV27
d_call: TRBD2
j_call: TRBJ2-1
clone_size: few
cdr3_aa: CASSFRLAGNYEQFF
cdr3_nt: TGTGCCAGCAGTTTTCGACTAGCGGGGAATTATGAGCAGTTCTTC

v_call: TRBV6-6
d_call: -
j_call: TRBJ1-2
clone_size: few
cdr3_aa: CASSYPFGRDNYGYTF
cdr3_nt: TGTGCCAGCAGTTACCCTTTTGGCAGGGATAACTATGGCTACACCTTC

v_call: TRBV7-9
d_call: -
j_call: TRBJ2-7
clone_size: few
cdr3_aa: CASSLELRAYEQYF
cdr3_nt: TGTGCCAGCAGCTTAGAACTGAGGGCCTACGAGCAGTACTTC

v_call: TRBV6-6
d_call: -
j_call: TRBJ2-2
clone_size: few
cdr3_aa: CASSYSRGSGTGELFF
cdr3_nt: TGTGCCAGCAGTTACTCTCGGGGATCGGGGACCGGGGAGCTGTTTTTT

v_call: TRBV4-3
d_call: TRBD2
j_call: TRBJ2-2
clone_size: many
cdr3_aa: CASSQELAGAARTGELFF
cdr3_nt: TGCGCCAGCAGCCAAGAACTAGCGGGGGCCGCGAGGACCGGGGAGCTGTTTTTT

v_call: TRBV7-3
d_call: -
j_call: TRBJ2-3
clone_size: -
cdr3_aa: CASSRSSSTSTDTQYF
cdr3_nt: TGTGCCAGCAGCCGAAGTTCTAGCACTAGCACAGATACGCAGTATTTT

v_call: TRBV5-1
d_call: -
j_call: TRBJ1-1
clone_size: many
cdr3_aa: CASSRDTEAFF
cdr3_nt: TGCGCCAGCAGCCGGGACACTGAAGCTTTCTTT

v_call: TRBV5-1
d_call: -
j_call: TRBJ2-2
clone_size: few
cdr3_aa: CASSSQGHGELFF
cdr3_nt: TGCGCCAGCAGCTCGCAGGGTCACGGGGAGCTGTTTTTT

v_call: TRBV5-1
d_call: -
j_call: TRBJ2-2
clone_size: few
cdr3_aa: CASSRGGDTGELFF
cdr3_nt: TGCGCCAGCAGTCGAGGGGGGGACACCGGGGAGCTGTTTTTT

v_call: TRBV5-1
d_call: -
j_call: TRBJ2-3
clone_size: many
cdr3_aa: CASSLGLRDTQYF
cdr3_nt: TGCGCCAGCAGCTTGGGTCTTAGAGATACGCAGTATTTT

v_call: TRBV4-3
d_call: -
j_call: TRBJ2-1
clone_size: -
cdr3_aa: CASSQDGRRKGYRSSYNEQFF
cdr3_nt: TGCGCCAGCAGCCAAGACGGCCGCAGGAAGGGGTACCGAAGCTCCTACAATGAGCAGTTCTTC

v_call: TRBV10-3
d_call: -
j_call: TRBJ2-5
clone_size: few
cdr3_aa: CAISGAGIVETQYF
cdr3_nt: TGTGCCATCAGTGGGGCAGGGATAGTGGAGACCCAGTACTTC

v_call: TRBV12-5
d_call: -
j_call: TRBJ2-3
clone_size: -
cdr3_aa: CASGLARDTQYF
cdr3_nt: TGTGCTAGTGGTTTGGCGCGGGATACGCAGTATTTT

v_call: TRBV5-1
d_call: -
j_call: TRBJ2-3
clone_size: few
cdr3_aa: CASSLGADRTDTQYF
cdr3_nt: TGCGCCAGCAGCTTGGGGGCAGACCGCACAGATACGCAGTATTTT

v_call: TRBV6-2/TRBV6-3
d_call: TRBD1
j_call: TRBJ2-2
clone_size: -
cdr3_aa: CASSWTRDRGLRVGPGELFF
cdr3_nt: TGTGCCAGCAGTTGGACCCGGGACAGGGGTCTCCGCGTAGGTCCCGGGGAGCTGTTTTTT

v_call: TRBV10-3
d_call: -
j_call: TRBJ2-3
clone_size: -
cdr3_aa: CATRRGGGTDTQYF
cdr3_nt: TGTGCCACCCGCAGGGGGGGGGGAACAGATACGCAGTATTTT

v_call: TRBV12-3/TRBV12-4
d_call: -
j_call: TRBJ1-1
clone_size: few
cdr3_aa: CASSLVIGSRGTEAFF
cdr3_nt: TGTGCCAGCAGTTTAGTTATCGGCAGCCGAGGCACTGAAGCTTTCTTT